This entry features one T cell receptor (beta chain) sequence. Its target is not known. This entry is derived from a study of PD-L1 blockade in urothelial cancer. The overall study: The year 2014 saw patients start atezolizumab, 1,200 mg intravenously every 3 weeks. Findings of the study overall: In blood sampled pretreatment, TCR clonality below the median predicted better survival.

Per-patient samples, pretreatment and on-treatment, numbered 1 to 8. The CDR3 length is 12 residues. CDR1 and CDR2 from the germline V gene are MNHNY and SVGAGI (reference sequence). V was shortened by 7 bases and J by 10 bases, with 16 bases between the two germline ends. Produced via immunoSEQ multiplex PCR; TCRdb's table is partial and in-frame only. Found here are 30,000 or so clones, 80% to 90% of them singletons; the top ten hold about 30%. The input for sequencing was PBMCs, taken around atezolizumab (anti-PD-L1) treatment. This rearrangement joins TRBV6-6 to TRBJ1-1, with a weak D call TRBD1 (5 bases). The receptor's source is a man aged 55 to 70 with urothelial cancer. Here the CDR3 reads CASTELGGRAFF. The CDR3 nucleotides read TGTGCCAGCACAGAACTGGGGGGTCGAGCTTTCTTT.